A single sample is the source of the 20 T cell receptor beta chains below, sequenced in a study of PD-1 blockade in classical Hodgkin lymphoma. TCRdb's copy holds only in-frame clones and misses some; the assay was immunoSEQ multiplex PCR. This sample yields some 60,000 clones, of which approximately 92% are seen a single time; around 16% belongs to the top ten. Following autologous stem cell transplantation, relapse occurred in every patient, and exposure to brentuximab vedotin varied. The specimen comprised peripheral blood mononuclear cells (PBMCs), sampled at baseline. The receptors were gathered from a human donor with classical Hodgkin lymphoma.

Only one count was recorded for this clone. The DNA of the CDR3 is TGTGCCATTGGAGGGGGGGCCAAAGATACGCAGTATTTT. This sequence encodes CAIGGGAKDTQYF. The chain has TRBV10-3 and TRBJ2-3; D perhaps matches TRBD2 (7 bases). The CDR3 is made up of 13 amino acids. V was clipped by 9 bases and J by 5 bases, with 15 bases between them. Germline V lookup: CDR1 ENHRY, CDR2 SYGVKD.

CDR3 DNA sequence: TGCGCCAGCAGTGTATCGGCGTATCGTACTGGGGCGGACACTGAAGCTTTCTTT. It codes for CASSVSAYRTGADTEAFF. The chain uses TRBV10-2 and TRBJ1-1; maybe TRBD1 (5 bases). The V end lost 4 bases, the J end lost 3 bases, and 24 bases lay between the germline ends. The CDR3 runs 18 residues. Germline loops: CDR1 WSHSY, CDR2 SAAADI.

The genes are TRBV7-9 and TRBJ2-3, with D unclear. Germline CDR1 is SEHNR and CDR2 is FQNEAQ (reference sequence). The CDR3 totals 12 residues. Between the trimmed V and J ends, which lost 1 base and 8 bases, there was a span of 7 bases. This CDR3 is CASSLGETTQYF. CDR3 coding DNA: TGTGCCAGCAGCTTAGGGGAAACTACGCAGTATTTT. Variable domain in full (rest from reference TRBV7-9 and TRBJ2-3): DTGVSQNPRHKITKRGQNVTFRCDPISEHNRLYWYRQTLGQGPEFLTYFQNEAQLEKSRLLSDRFSAERPKGSFSTLEIQRTEQGDSAMYLCASSLGETTQYFGPGTRLTVL.

This chain links TRBV6-5 with TRBJ1-2, with D tentatively TRBD1 (5 bases). The CDR3 length is 12 residues. Germline V gives CDR1 MNHEY, CDR2 SVGAGI. V dropped 2 bases and J dropped 6 bases, with 7 bases sitting between them. Here the CDR3 DNA reads TGTGCCAGCAGTTACGGGGCTAATGGCTACACCTTC. Translation: CASSYGANGYTF.

The chain is built from TRBV18 and TRBJ1-6; D might be TRBD1 (5 bases). Between the trimmed V and J ends, which lost 4 bases and 7 bases, there was a span of 14 bases. There are 15 residues in the CDR3. CDR1 KGHSH and CDR2 LQKENI come from the germline V gene. CDR3 sequence: CASSLSGTPNSPLHF. In DNA form, the CDR3 reads TGTGCCAGCTCACTCTCCGGGACTCCCAATTCACCCCTCCACTTT.

This chain connects TRBV6-5 to TRBJ2-7; D remains unclear. The germline V and J ends were trimmed by 11 bases and 2 bases, with 1 base remaining between them. The CDR3 length is 8 residues. The germline CDR1 and CDR2 sequences are MNHEY and SVGAGI. CDR3: CAAYEQYF. CDR3 bases: TGTGCCGCCTACGAGCAGTACTTC.

CDR3 DNA sequence: TGTGCCAGCAGCTTACCAGGGGACAACTATGGCTACACCTTC. Protein sequence: CASSLPGDNYGYTF. V is TRBV5-4 and J is TRBJ1-2, with D possibly being TRBD1 (6 bases). Per the germline V gene, CDR1 is SGHNT and CDR2 is YYREEE (reference sequence). The ends were cut back, 2 bases at V and 2 bases at J, with 10 bases in the middle. The CDR3 covers 14 residues.

The chain joins TRBV19 to TRBJ1-1; D is ambiguous. The V gene lost 7 bases and the J gene lost 1 base, with 7 bases spanning the gap. The germline gives CDR1 LNHDA, CDR2 SQIVND (reference sequence). The CDR3 extends over 12 amino acids. As DNA, the CDR3 is TGTGCCAGTAAGGTGGGGAACACTGAAGCTTTCTTT. Its protein product is CASKVGNTEAFF.

This clone appeared a few times. DNA for the CDR3: TGTGCCAGCAGCACGTCCGGGCCGCCCTTCTATGGCTACACCTTC. Encoded protein: CASSTSGPPFYGYTF. The chain employs TRBV7-9 and TRBJ1-2; no reliable D call. Germline assignment: CDR1 SEHNR and CDR2 FQNEAQ (reference sequence). This CDR3 has 15 residues. Trimming left V 5 bases short and J 4 bases short, with 17 bases between.

This rearrangement joins TRBV6-1 to TRBJ2-6; D call uncertain. Germline V gene data show CDR1 as MNHNS and CDR2 as SASEGT. The CDR3 sequence is 14 residues long. V lost 11 bases and J lost 1, with 12 bases in between. As DNA, the CDR3 is TGTGCCTCGGTTCGGGCTTCTGGGGCCAACGTCCTGACTTTC. Translating gives CASVRASGANVLTF.

The chain joins TRBV11-2 to TRBJ2-7, with TRBD2 matching 12 bases. The CDR3 sequence is 15 residues long. Unmatched junction bases numbered 5, after V lost 6 bases and J lost 2 bases. The germline gives CDR1 SGHAT, CDR2 FQNNGV. The CDR3 sequence is CASSLGLAGTYEQYF. In DNA form, the CDR3 reads TGTGCCAGCAGTCTCGGACTAGCGGGGACCTACGAGCAGTACTTC.

V is TRBV19 and J is TRBJ2-1; TRBD2 matches 11 bases. The CDR3 loop spans 15 amino acids. Germline V gene sequence: CDR1 LNHDA, CDR2 SQIVND (reference sequence). The junction had 6 bases not matched to a gene; V was cut back by 6 bases and J by 5 bases. The CDR3 coding sequence is TGTGCCAGTAGCGTAGCGGGGGGGCCCAACAATGAGCAGTTCTTC. This encodes CASSVAGGPNNEQFF.

This clone was recorded a few times. The gene calls are TRBV4-2 and TRBJ1-5; D not certain. The V gene's germline CDR1 is LGHNA and CDR2 YNFKEQ. The CDR3 length is 14 residues. Trimming pared 4 bases from V and 3 bases from J, leaving 10 bases between. The CDR3 is CASSLTNHNQPQHF. The CDR3 DNA reads TGTGCCAGCAGCCTCACCAACCACAATCAGCCCCAGCATTTT.

V gene TRBV27 combines with J gene TRBJ2-2; D uncertain. The CDR3 totals 12 residues. CDR1 is MNHEY and CDR2 is SMNVEV in the germline V gene (reference sequence). The V end lost 5 bases, the J end lost 4 bases, and 5 bases lay between the germline ends. The DNA of the CDR3 is TGTGCCAGCAGTAAAGTCACCGGGGAGCTGTTTTTT. Its protein is CASSKVTGELFF.

V and J are TRBV18 and TRBJ2-5; 10 bases map to TRBD1. Germline V lookup: CDR1 KGHSH, CDR2 LQKENI. J lost 5 bases, V lost 2 bases, and 11 bases had no gene match. The length of the CDR3 is 17 residues. The chain's CDR3 is CASSPSTGGAISETQYF. CDR3 DNA: TGTGCCAGCTCACCATCGACAGGGGGCGCGATCTCGGAGACCCAGTACTTC.

This rearrangement joins TRBV9 to TRBJ2-5, with 8 nucleotides matching TRBD2. V shed 0 bases and J 2 bases; nucleotides not matched to a gene: 9. CDR3 length equals 17 residues. In germline, CDR1 is SGDLS, CDR2 YYNGEE. The CDR3 DNA is TGTGCCAGCAGCGTAGACGATGAACTAGCGGCTCAAGAGACCCAGTACTTC. This gives the protein CASSVDDELAAQETQYF. The full variable domain, with the rest looked up from reference TRBV9 and TRBJ2-5, is DSGVTQTPKHLITATGQRVTLRCSPRSGDLSVYWYQQSLDQGLQFLIQYYNGEERAKGNILERFSAQQFPDLHSELNLSSLELGDSALYFCASSVDDELAAQETQYFGPGTRLLVL.

This clone was detected once. The chain combines TRBV7-9 with TRBJ2-7; no definite D call. The CDR3 contains 14 residues. Germline V gives CDR1 SEHNR, CDR2 FQNEAQ (reference sequence). Deletions cut 4 bases from V and 3 bases from J, with 13 bases between. CDR3 DNA: TGTGCCAGCAGCTCCGACCGAAGACTCTACGAGCAGTACTTC. This sequence encodes CASSSDRRLYEQYF.

This clone was counted a single time. The chain is built from TRBV2 and TRBJ2-5; 15 nucleotides line up with TRBD2. CDR3 size: 15 residues. Germline V lookup: CDR1 SNHLY, CDR2 FYNNEI. J lost 5 bases, V lost 7 bases, and 5 bases had no gene match. The DNA for the CDR3 is TGTGCCAGCAATCCCGGGACTAGCGGGGGGGAGACCCAGTACTTC. This translates into CASNPGTSGGETQYF.

The V gene is TRBV5-6, the J gene TRBJ1-4, with D uncertain. The V end lost 1 base, the J end lost 4 bases, and 8 bases lay between the germline ends. The CDR3 is 14 residues long. Germline CDR1 is SGHDT and CDR2 is YYEEEE. CDR3 region: CASSLSAFNEKLFF. DNA for the CDR3: TGTGCCAGCAGCTTGTCAGCATTTAATGAAAAACTGTTTTTT.

V is TRBV9 and J is TRBJ2-7, with 12 bases aligning to TRBD2. The CDR3 covers 16 residues. CDR1 is SGDLS and CDR2 is YYNGEE in the germline V gene. V shed 2 bases, J shed 2 bases, and the junction held 5 bases outside the gene matches. CDR3 coding DNA: TGTGCCAGCAGCGTGGACCTAGCGGGGGGGGCCTACGAGCAGTACTTC. Its protein product is CASSVDLAGGAYEQYF. Variable domain in full (rest from reference TRBV9 and TRBJ2-7): DSGVTQTPKHLITATGQRVTLRCSPRSGDLSVYWYQQSLDQGLQFLIQYYNGEERAKGNILERFSAQQFPDLHSELNLSSLELGDSALYFCASSVDLAGGAYEQYFGPGTRLTVT.